This T cell receptor (beta chain) was found in a study of cytomegalovirus exposure and HLA in healthy donors. PCR employed 60 Vbeta and 13 Jbeta primers. As originally analysed: In a later analysis, the count reached 80 million or so unique TCR beta chains, with roughly 12 million shared. Clones were sequenced by immunoSEQ multiplex PCR, and TCRdb holds only the in-frame ones, with some missing. V, J and clone size were drawn from that table, and D and trimming were deduced from the DNA. The sample yields 150,000 to 200,000 clones, about 73% seen once. Comments on this clone: As yet, its antigen is unknown.

V was trimmed by 0 bases and J by 6 bases, leaving 6 bases between them. CDR1 and CDR2 (germline): SGHRS, YFSETQ. This CDR3 comprises 12 residues. Study-level points and caveats: At a 0.05 false discovery rate, a later analysis found over 15,000 TCR beta sequences to be associated with HLA alleles. V- and J-gene trimming in TCR beta was tied to a missense DCLRE1C variant by an analysis performed later.

This clonotype originated in a woman aged 40 to 55 in good health and CMV-seronegative. Sequencing used PBMCs. J is TRBJ1-2 and V is TRBV5-1; unclear D gene. CDR3: CASSLEGDGYTF. In nucleotides, the CDR3 is TGCGCCAGCAGCTTGGAGGGAGATGGCTACACCTTC.